The T cell receptor beta chain described here comes from a study of blood T cell repertoires in COVID-19. Profiling relied on immunoSEQ multiplex PCR, and the TCRdb table lists in-frame clones only, not all of them. This sample has 90,000 to 100,000 clones, with 70% to 90% found just once. Germline loops: CDR1 GTSNPN, CDR2 SVGIG (reference sequence). This CDR3 contains 11 residues. The material sequenced was peripheral blood. The V and J genes are TRBV30 and TRBJ2-1; 10 nucleotides match TRBD2. This TCR was sampled from a man between 65 and 85 years old with acute or convalescent COVID-19. CDR3: CALGAGGEQFF. The CDR3 nucleotides are TGTGCTCTGGGAGCGGGGGGGGAACAGTTCTTC.